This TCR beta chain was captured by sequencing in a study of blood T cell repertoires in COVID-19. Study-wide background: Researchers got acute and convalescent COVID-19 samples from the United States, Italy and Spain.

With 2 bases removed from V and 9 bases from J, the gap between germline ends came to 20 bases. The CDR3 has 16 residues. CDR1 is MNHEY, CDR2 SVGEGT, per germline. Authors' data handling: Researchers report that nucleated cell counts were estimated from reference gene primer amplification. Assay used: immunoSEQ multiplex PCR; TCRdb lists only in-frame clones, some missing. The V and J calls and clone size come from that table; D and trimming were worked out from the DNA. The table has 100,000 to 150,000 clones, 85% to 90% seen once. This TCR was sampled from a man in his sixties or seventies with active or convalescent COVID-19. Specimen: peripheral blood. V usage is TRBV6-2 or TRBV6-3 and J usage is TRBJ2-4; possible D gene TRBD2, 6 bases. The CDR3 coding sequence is TGTGCCAGCAGTTACGACCCCGGACTATATGGGGTCATTCAGTACTTC. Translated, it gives CASSYDPGLYGVIQYF.